The 7 T cell receptor beta chains given below trace back to one sample, sequenced in a study of T cell responses to AZD1222 COVID-19 vaccine. Repertoires were generated with immunoSEQ multiplex PCR, while TCRdb's copy carries only in-frame clones and drops some. The sample has 130,000 to 150,000 clones; approximately 90% are singletons. The specimen comprised peripheral blood, sampled on day 0 of AZD1222 vaccination. The receptors derive from an adult in good health.

The genes are TRBV19 and TRBJ1-6; D gene uncertain. The V end lost 7 bases, the J end lost 7 bases, and 11 bases lay between the germline ends. The CDR3 has 13 amino acids. Per germline, CDR1 LNHDA and CDR2 SQIVND (reference sequence). The CDR3, as DNA: TGTGCCAGTAATGAGGGTCGAAATTCACCCCTCCACTTT. This codes for CASNEGRNSPLHF.

This chain uses TRBV2 with TRBJ1-2, with 10 nucleotides matching TRBD1. The V gene end was trimmed by 11 bases and the J gene end by 4 bases; junction bases not matched to a gene: 7. This CDR3 is built from 13 residues. Germline lookup yields CDR1 SNHLY and CDR2 FYNNEI. As DNA, the CDR3 is TGTGCCGGGACAGGGGCCCTTATCTATGGCTACACCTTC. Its protein product is CAGTGALIYGYTF. Full variable domain (rest looked up from reference TRBV2 and TRBJ1-2): EPEVTQTPSHQVTQMGQEVILRCVPISNHLYFYWYRQILGQKVEFLVSFYNNEISEKSEIFDDQFSVERPDGSNFTLKIRSTKLEDSAMYFCAGTGALIYGYTFGSGTRLTVV.

This clone appeared once. This chain uses TRBV5-8 with TRBJ1-5; D may be TRBD1 (6 bases). CDR1 is SGHTS, CDR2 YDEGEE, per germline. The CDR3 sequence is 15 residues long. V lost 4 bases, J lost 5 bases, and 16 bases lay in between. The CDR3 here is CASSVWTEEHQPQHF. DNA of the CDR3: TGTGCCAGCAGCGTATGGACAGAAGAACATCAGCCCCAGCATTTT. The entire variable domain, with the rest obtained from reference TRBV5-8 and TRBJ1-5, is as follows: EAGVTQSPTHLIKTRGQQATLRCSPISGHTSVYWYQQALGLGLQFLLWYDEGEERNRGNFPPRFSGRQFPNYSSELNVNALELEDSALYLCASSVWTEEHQPQHFGDGTRLSIL.

The chain is built from TRBV2 and TRBJ1-2; 9 bases match TRBD1. The CDR3 spans 17 residues. Germline lookup yields CDR1 SNHLY and CDR2 FYNNEI. With 7 bases clipped from V and 8 bases from J, the junction kept 20 bases outside the gene matches. The CDR3 loop is CASTYGSSGTGLRGYTF. The CDR3 DNA follows: TGTGCCAGCACCTATGGATCGAGCGGGACAGGGCTTAGGGGCTACACCTTC.

The chain combines TRBV5-8 with TRBJ2-7; 12 nucleotides line up with TRBD2. The V gene end was trimmed by 4 bases and the J gene end by 3 bases; junction bases not matched to a gene: 8. The germline V gene has CDR1 SGHTS and CDR2 YDEGEE. There are 16 residues in the CDR3. The CDR3 DNA is TGTGCCAGCAGCCCCACTAGCGGGGGGTTCCACTACGAGCAGTACTTC. This encodes CASSPTSGGFHYEQYF. Based on the CDR3 plus reference TRBV5-8 and TRBJ2-7, the full variable domain is EAGVTQSPTHLIKTRGQQATLRCSPISGHTSVYWYQQALGLGLQFLLWYDEGEERNRGNFPPRFSGRQFPNYSSELNVNALELEDSALYLCASSPTSGGFHYEQYFGPGTRLTVT.

The rearrangement uses TRBV4-2 and TRBJ2-1; D call uncertain. Germline V lookup: CDR1 LGHNA, CDR2 YNFKEQ. With 1 base removed from V and 2 bases from J, the gap between germline ends came to 15 bases. The CDR3 is made up of 17 amino acids. The DNA of the CDR3 is TGTGCCAGCAGCCAAGTGGCTAACCCCCACACCTACAATGAGCAGTTCTTC. Its translation is CASSQVANPHTYNEQFF.

The CDR3 here is CAISESSGGETQYF. Here the CDR3 DNA reads TGTGCCATCAGTGAGTCGTCGGGGGGAGAGACCCAGTACTTC. The V call is TRBV10-3, the J call TRBJ2-5; TRBD2 matches 7 bases. Unmatched junction bases numbered 2, after V lost 0 bases and J lost 4 bases. In germline, CDR1 is ENHRY, CDR2 SYGVKD. The CDR3 consists of 14 residues.